The 25 T cell receptor beta chains below all came from one sample that was sequenced in a study of T cell repertoires in cytomegalovirus infection (dated by TCRdb to the late 2010s). Sequencing took place on an Illumina HiSeq 1500. TCRdb ran its own pipeline on the public reads, namely fastp trimming at Q25 and MiXCR clone calling, and kept in-frame beta chains. Each record represents a unique CDR3 protein, reported with the most common genes and DNA among its rows. This sample holds over 300,000 distinct CDR3 sequences; 17% were observed only once. Jointly, the top ten make up approximately 12% of the sample. Sample: PBMCs. These receptors were obtained from a human donor in good health (CMV status not recorded). Some clones in this sample may be carry-over from other donors' samples.

This clonotype was seen ten or more times. The chain has TRBV4-1 and TRBJ2-7; TRBD2 aligns across 7 bases. V lost 3 bases, J lost 1 base, and 6 bases stayed unmatched. Germline CDR1 MGHRA, CDR2 YSYEKL. There are 15 residues in the CDR3. The chain's CDR3 is CASSQTREGSYEQYF. The CDR3 region has the DNA TGCGCCAGCAGCCAGACTAGGGAGGGGTCCTACGAGCAGTACTTC.

This clonotype showed up many times. The chain employs TRBV2 and TRBJ1-4; the D gene is possibly TRBD1 (6 bases). Trimming took 10 bases from V and 5 from J, leaving 14 bases between them. Germline CDR1 is SNHLY and CDR2 is FYNNEI. This CDR3 is 13 amino acids long. The CDR3 DNA is TGTGCCACCACAGGGAGGAGGAATGAAAAACTGTTTTTT. It specifies CATTGRRNEKLFF.

A few counts support this clonotype. V and J are TRBV4-1 and TRBJ1-1; D unclear. The CDR3 is 14 amino acids. Germline CDR1 MGHRA, CDR2 YSYEKL. The germline V and J ends were trimmed by 4 bases and 5 bases, with 14 bases remaining between them. CDR3 sequence (DNA): TGCGCCAGCAGCCCCTTAATTAAAAAGACTGAAGCTTTCTTT. Translation: CASSPLIKKTEAFF.

This clonotype was detected only a few times. The chain uses TRBV7-6 and TRBJ2-5; TRBD2 matches 8 bases. The CDR3 runs 15 residues. Germline V gene sequence: CDR1 SGHVS, CDR2 FNYEAQ. V lost 1 base to trimming and J lost 4 bases; unmatched junction nucleotides: 5. This CDR3 is CASSLGGGPGETQYF. CDR3 nucleotides: TGTGCCAGCAGCTTAGGCGGGGGGCCGGGAGAGACCCAGTACTTC.

The CDR3 nucleotides read TGCGCCAGCAGCTGGATGACAGGAAACACCGGGGAGCTGTTTTTT. Its protein product is CASSWMTGNTGELFF. The chain carries TRBV5-1 and TRBJ2-2; D is perhaps TRBD1 (6 bases). V lost 3 bases and J 2 bases, leaving 11 bases between the germline ends. The CDR3 consists of 15 residues. CDR1 SGHRS and CDR2 YFSETQ come from the germline V gene.

This clonotype appeared many times. The chain links TRBV18 to TRBJ1-2; 8 nucleotides line up with TRBD1. V lost 5 bases, J lost 0 bases, and 2 bases stayed unmatched. The CDR3 is 14 amino acids. CDR1 and CDR2 (germline): KGHSH, LQKENI. The CDR3 DNA reads as TGTGCCAGCTCAGGACAGGGAACTAACTATGGCTACACCTTC. It translates to CASSGQGTNYGYTF.

The J gene is TRBJ1-2, the V gene TRBV29-1, with D perhaps TRBD1 (6 bases). Per the germline V gene, CDR1 is SQVTM and CDR2 is ANQGSEA. There are 12 residues in the CDR3. The V and J ends lost 4 bases and 9 bases respectively, with 15 bases between them. CDR3 in DNA: TGCAGCGTTGGTAGGGGGGCTGGGAGCTACACCTTC. This gives the protein CSVGRGAGSYTF.

This clonotype was recorded at least ten times. This chain connects TRBV6-1 to TRBJ2-5; D may be TRBD1 (5 bases). Germline V gene data show CDR1 as MNHNS and CDR2 as SASEGT. This CDR3 contains 16 residues. Trimming cost V 6 bases and J 4 bases, with 21 bases left between them. The DNA of the CDR3 is TGTGCCAGCAGCGACAGACGCCTTAGGGGTCGAGAGACCCAGTACTTC. Translation: CASSDRRLRGRETQYF.

This sequence joins TRBV12-3 or TRBV12-4 and TRBJ2-2, with 8 bases aligning to TRBD1. The CDR3 contains 17 residues. The V gene end was trimmed by 5 bases and the J gene end by 6 bases; junction bases not matched to a gene: 14. CDR3 amino acids: CASSLRLTGVAAGELFF. CDR3 DNA sequence: TGTGCCAGCAGTCTCCGGTTGACAGGGGTGGCCGCCGGGGAGCTGTTTTTT.

This clonotype has at least ten counts. The V call is TRBV7-8, the J call TRBJ1-2; 7 nucleotides line up with TRBD1. Germline V gene lookup returns CDR1 SGHVS and CDR2 FQNEAQ. The trim removed 3 bases at V and 5 bases at J, leaving 12 bases unmatched. This CDR3 is 16 amino acids long. The CDR3 here is CASSFLGQAVNYGYTF. DNA for the CDR3: TGTGCCAGCAGCTTCCTTGGACAGGCCGTAAATTATGGCTACACCTTC.

V and J are TRBV25-1 and TRBJ2-5; 7 nucleotides align to TRBD1. Germline CDR1 is MGHDK and CDR2 is SYGVNS. Germline trimming cut 6 bases from V and 3 bases from J; bases unmatched to any gene: 1. This CDR3 has 12 residues. The CDR3 protein is CASRQGKETQYF. CDR3 sequence (DNA): TGTGCCAGCAGACAGGGGAAAGAGACCCAGTACTTC.

V is TRBV29-1 and J is TRBJ2-7, with 8 bases aligning to TRBD2. After removal of 6 bases from V and 5 bases from J, the junction contained 6 bases not matched to a gene. The CDR3 spans 12 residues. The germline V gene encodes CDR1 SQVTM and CDR2 ANQGSEA. In nucleotides, the CDR3 is TGCAGCGTCCGGGGGGGCCGCAACGAGCAGTACTTC. The encoded protein is CSVRGGRNEQYF.

In this sample, this clonotype turned up many times. This chain uses TRBV12-3 or TRBV12-4 with TRBJ2-3, with TRBD1 matching over 8 bases. Trimming at V came to 5 bases and at J to 4 bases, leaving 14 bases not matched to a gene. This CDR3 region has 17 residues. CDR3 DNA sequence: TGTGCCAGCAGTCCTCACTTGGACAGGGCAGTCGCAGATACGCAGTATTTT. It encodes CASSPHLDRAVADTQYF.

The genes are TRBV7-6 and TRBJ1-1, with D perhaps TRBD1 (5 bases). The CDR3 covers 13 residues. Trimming removed 5 bases at V and 8 bases at J, with 15 bases between. Germline V gene data show CDR1 as SGHVS and CDR2 as FNYEAQ. DNA of the CDR3: TGTGCCAGCAGCGGGGACGGAGGTCCCGAAGCTTTCTTT. As protein: CASSGDGGPEAFF.

This clonotype was seen more than once but under ten times. This sequence joins TRBV7-6 and TRBJ2-1; TRBD2 agrees at 8 bases. The J segment lost 8 bases and the V segment lost 4 bases, leaving 13 bases of the junction unmatched. The CDR3 is 16 amino acids. Germline V gives CDR1 SGHVS, CDR2 FNYEAQ. The CDR3 loop is CASSSGGGGLSDEQFF. CDR3 nucleotide sequence: TGTGCCAGCAGCTCCGGGGGGGGGGGCCTAAGTGATGAGCAGTTCTTC.

This clonotype was seen a few times. The genes are TRBV20-1 and TRBJ1-5, with unresolved D. Germline loops: CDR1 DFQATT, CDR2 SNEGSKA (reference sequence). This CDR3 region has 13 residues. V gave up 4 bases and J gave up 2 bases, with 9 bases separating them. CDR3 loop: CSANPAGNQPQHF. The CDR3 DNA is TGCAGTGCTAACCCGGCAGGCAATCAGCCCCAGCATTTT.

The chain combines TRBV4-3 with TRBJ2-1, with TRBD2 matching 8 bases. Unmatched junction bases numbered 5, after V lost 0 bases and J lost 4 bases. The CDR3 loop spans 16 amino acids. Germline V gives CDR1 LGHNA, CDR2 YSLEER. CDR3 coding DNA: TGCGCCAGCAGCCAAGATCACGGGGGGGCTTACAATGAGCAGTTCTTC. Translated, it gives CASSQDHGGAYNEQFF.

This clonotype was counted many times. The chain joins TRBV24-1 to TRBJ1-5; TRBD1 agrees at 9 bases. Germline assignment: CDR1 KGHDR and CDR2 SFDVKD. The CDR3 has 14 amino acids. Trimming at V came to 12 bases and at J to 2 bases, leaving 7 bases not matched to a gene. The CDR3 spells CASGTGTGNQPQHF. DNA of the CDR3: TGTGCCTCCGGGACAGGGACAGGCAATCAGCCCCAGCATTTT.

This clonotype was counted only a few times. The gene calls are TRBV5-1 and TRBJ1-1; weak D call: TRBD1 (6 bases). This CDR3 is built from 15 residues. Trimming stripped 0 bases from V and 5 bases from J, with 14 bases between. In germline, CDR1 is SGHRS, CDR2 YFSETQ. The CDR3 region has the DNA TGCGCCAGCAGCTTGGTCCCGGGGGCTGGGACTGAAGCTTTCTTT. This translates into CASSLVPGAGTEAFF.

V and J are TRBV5-8 and TRBJ2-7; no clear D gene. The CDR3 runs to 13 residues. Looked up from germline, CDR1 is SGHTS and CDR2 is YDEGEE. The V end was cut by 4 bases, the J end by 1 base, with 9 bases between. The CDR3 loop reads CASSAFSSYEQYF. As DNA, the CDR3 is TGTGCCAGCAGCGCTTTCAGTTCCTACGAGCAGTACTTC.

Many counts were recorded for this clonotype. The V call is TRBV7-2, the J call TRBJ2-7; 7 bases agree with TRBD1. V lost 4 bases and J lost 2; bases outside the gene matches: 5. The germline V gene has CDR1 SGHTA and CDR2 FQGNSA. This CDR3 has 14 amino acids. DNA of the CDR3: TGTGCCAGCAGCTCCTTGACAGGGCCCTACGAGCAGTACTTC. Protein product: CASSSLTGPYEQYF. Full variable domain (remainder filled in from reference TRBV7-2 and TRBJ2-7): GAGVSQSPSNKVTEKGKDVELRCDPISGHTALYWYRQSLGQGLEFLIYFQGNSAPDKSGLPSDRFSAERTGGSVSTLTIQRTQQEDSAVYLCASSSLTGPYEQYFGPGTRLTVT.

There are a few counts of this clonotype. The V gene is TRBV7-9, the J gene TRBJ2-7; D is perhaps TRBD1 (6 bases). Germline CDR1 is SEHNR and CDR2 is FQNEAQ (reference sequence). The V end was cut by 6 bases, the J end by 7 bases, with 10 bases between. The CDR3 runs 11 residues. The chain's CDR3 is CASSNQGEQYF. CDR3 coding DNA: TGTGCCAGCAGTAATCAGGGGGAGCAGTACTTC.

This clonotype has more than one count but fewer than ten. The V and J genes are TRBV19 and TRBJ2-2; no reliable D call. This CDR3 has 14 amino acids. V was trimmed by 9 bases and J by 2 bases, leaving 13 bases between them. The germline V gene has CDR1 LNHDA and CDR2 SQIVND (reference sequence). The CDR3 region is CASRIGVNTGELFF. In DNA form, the CDR3 reads TGTGCCAGCAGGATCGGAGTAAACACCGGGGAGCTGTTTTTT.

This clonotype was picked up many times. V usage is TRBV28 and J usage is TRBJ2-7, with 10 bases that match TRBD1. The junction had 4 bases not matched to a gene; V was cut back by 3 bases and J by 5 bases. The germline CDR1 and CDR2 sequences are MDHEN and SYDVKM. CDR3 length: 14 amino acids. The chain's CDR3 is CASSLTGGLNEQYF. The DNA of the CDR3 is TGTGCCAGCAGTTTGACAGGGGGCTTGAACGAGCAGTACTTC.

This clonotype is a singleton in its sample. The germline gene is not matched at one end of the junction; a read error may be the cause. The chain recombines TRBV6-6 with TRBJ2-1, with no clear D. The CDR3 covers 17 residues. Germline values: CDR1 MNHNY, CDR2 SVGAGI (reference sequence). The CDR3 protein is CASTKAPLKNSYDEQFF. The CDR3 nucleotides are TGTGCCAGCACCAAAGCCCCGCTAAAAAACTCCTACGATGAGCAGTTCTTC.